This record concerns one T cell receptor (beta chain) sequence. Its antigen is unknown. This specimen belongs to a study of shared clonotypes between healthy human individuals. Overall study context: Donors had three CD4 naive, three CD4 memory, two CD8 naive and one CD8 memory plate apiece. Whole-study results and caveats: Donor scarcity curtailed the genetic and exposure-history diversity represented herein.

For every subset, genomic DNA was evenly distributed across several immunoSEQ plates. Assay used: immunoSEQ multiplex PCR; TCRdb lists only in-frame clones, some missing. The table includes a few hundred thousand clones, 70% to 75% detected once. Germline CDR1 and CDR2: WNHNN and SYGVQD (reference sequence). V lost 0 bases and J 0 bases, leaving 9 bases between the germline ends. CDR3 length equals 16 residues. Study donors comprised healthy, HIV-negative adults devoid of recent acute infection or vaccination. The sequenced sample consisted of memory CD4+ T cells sorted from blood. Noted subset: CD45RA-negative fraction. The source is a man aged 25 to 40 in good health. The chain joins TRBV10-1 to TRBJ1-5; D not resolved. The CDR3 region is CASSESQVDSNQPQHF. CDR3 DNA sequence: TGCGCCAGCAGTGAGTCCCAGGTAGATAGCAATCAGCCCCAGCATTTT.